A single sample is the source of the 7 T cell receptor beta chains below, sequenced in a study of Graves' ophthalmopathy and Graves' hyperthyroidism. For repertoire sequencing, the TCR beta CDR3 regions were amplified from RNA transcripts. First-round RT-PCR employed HTBI primers, with a second-round multiplex PCR after it. In TCRdb, the multiplex PCR reads were re-called with MiXCR into one record per CDR3 protein. The top ten clones hold more than 9.5% of a sample with about 1.2 million distinct CDR3 sequences, about two fifths of them seen once. Input material: peripheral blood or thyroid tissue (not recorded which). The receptors originated from an adult man with Graves' hyperthyroidism.

This clonotype appeared many times. J is TRBJ1-2 and V is TRBV20-1; D not resolved. From germline, CDR1 is DFQATT and CDR2 SNEGSKA (reference sequence). The CDR3 length is 14 residues. Trimming cost V 0 bases and J 2 bases, with 10 bases left between them. The CDR3 bases are TGCAGTGCTAGAGATAGCCAGGCCAACTATGGCTACACCTTC. This encodes CSARDSQANYGYTF.

On this clonotype: A read error may be the cause here, since a much bigger clone is one base away. The chain uses TRBV11-1 and TRBJ1-2; no firm D call. The CDR3 contains 11 residues. Trimming cost V 6 bases and J 8 bases, with 10 bases left between them. Germline CDR1 SGHAT, CDR2 FQDESV (reference sequence). CDR3 sequence (DNA): TGTGCCAGCAGTTGCCTGTGGGGCTACACCTTC. This translates into CASSCLWGYTF.

This clonotype was counted at least ten times. The rearrangement joins TRBV7-2 to TRBJ1-6; D not resolved. The CDR3 is made up of 16 amino acids. Between the trimmed V and J ends, which lost 7 bases and 0 bases, there was a span of 13 bases. From germline, CDR1 is SGHTA and CDR2 FQGNSA. Written as DNA, the CDR3 is TGTGCCAGCAACAGAGGGAGGAGCTCCTATAATTCACCCCTCCACTTT. This encodes CASNRGRSSYNSPLHF.

This rearrangement joins TRBV6-2 or TRBV6-3 to TRBJ1-2; the D is unclear. The CDR3 has 12 amino acids. V was pared by 6 bases and J by 4 bases, with 9 bases between. Per the germline V gene, CDR1 is MNHEY and CDR2 is SVGEGT. This CDR3 is CASRGSLYGYTF. In nucleotides, the CDR3 is TGTGCCAGCAGGGGATCCCTCTATGGCTACACCTTC.

This clonotype was detected ten times or more. This chain links TRBV20-1 with TRBJ1-4, with 7 bases lining up with TRBD1. CDR3 length: 14 amino acids. Losses at the gene ends were 2 bases for V and 8 bases for J; bases not matched to a gene: 8. Looked up from germline, CDR1 is DFQATT and CDR2 is SNEGSKA (reference sequence). This CDR3 is CSARIRDSREKLFF. DNA for the CDR3: TGCAGTGCTAGAATCCGGGACAGTAGGGAAAAACTGTTTTTT.

The V and J genes are TRBV7-8 and TRBJ2-5, with D possibly being TRBD1 (6 bases). CDR1 SGHVS and CDR2 FQNEAQ come from the germline V gene. V was clipped by 5 bases and J by 9 bases, with 22 bases between them. The CDR3 has 15 residues. The CDR3 coding sequence is TGTGCCAGCAGCGCGAACACAGGGAGCAATCAGCCCCAGTACTTC. Translating gives CASSANTGSNQPQYF.

This clonotype was counted many times. This rearrangement joins TRBV12-3 or TRBV12-4 to TRBJ2-7; D is possibly TRBD1 (6 bases). The V end was cut by 5 bases, the J end by 4 bases, with 9 bases between. The CDR3 totals 12 residues. The CDR3: CASSTGFYEQYF. The CDR3, as DNA: TGTGCCAGCAGTACAGGGTTTTACGAGCAGTACTTC.